This TCR beta chain was sequenced in a study of response to subunit inactivated influenza vaccine (dated by TCRdb to 2016 to 2019). With respect to the entire study: To follow how T cells responded to a trivalent subunit inactivated influenza vaccine, the researchers relied on deep quantitative profiling of the T cell receptor repertoire. What the study reported, not specific to this receptor: The authors suggested that each seasonal influenza vaccination may recruit only a limited number of new T cells.

Library creation used RT-PCR. The listed sequencing device is Illumina HiSeq 2500. The public sequencing data were trimmed at Q25 with fastp and processed into clonotypes with MiXCR by TCRdb, which kept only in-frame beta chains. When rows share a CDR3 protein, they turn into one entry using the most common DNA and genes. For this sample there are about 160,000 distinct CDR3 sequences; approximately 11% appear just once. Together, the top ten hold under 40% of the sample. This clonotype was recorded a few times. Its specific antigen is unknown. No base qualities exist here, and no much larger clone lies one base off it. The CDR3, from cysteine to phenylalanine, totals 14 residues. Only CDR3 DNA remains: 42 bases, in frame from the first base. The germline V gene encodes CDR1 SEHNR and CDR2 FQNEAQ (reference sequence). The V end loses 7 bases and the J end loses 0 bases, and a stretch of 13 bases separates them.

The material sequenced was CD8+ T cells sorted from PBMCs, taken 23 to 25 months after vaccination. Recombination connected TRBV7-9 to TRBJ2-7, with TRBD1 tentatively as D gene (6 bases match). This receptor was obtained from a man aged 50 to 75 who received an inactivated influenza vaccine. Donor details come from another sample of the same person, matched by shared clones. The bases read TGTGCCAGCAACACGGACAGACGCTCCTACGAGCAGTACTTC. This is translated as CASNTDRRSYEQYF.